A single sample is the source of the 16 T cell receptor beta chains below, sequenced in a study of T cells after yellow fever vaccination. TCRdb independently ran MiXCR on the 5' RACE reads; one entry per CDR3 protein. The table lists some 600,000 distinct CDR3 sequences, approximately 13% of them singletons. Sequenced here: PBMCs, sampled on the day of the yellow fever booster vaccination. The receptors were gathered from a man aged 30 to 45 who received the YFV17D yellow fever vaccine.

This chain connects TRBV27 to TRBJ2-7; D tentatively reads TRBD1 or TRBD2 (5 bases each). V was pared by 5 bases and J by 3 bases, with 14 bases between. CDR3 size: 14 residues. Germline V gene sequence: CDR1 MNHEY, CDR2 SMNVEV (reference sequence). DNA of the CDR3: TGTGCCAGCAGTCCCTCGGGACCGATCTACGAGCAGTACTTC. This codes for CASSPSGPIYEQYF.

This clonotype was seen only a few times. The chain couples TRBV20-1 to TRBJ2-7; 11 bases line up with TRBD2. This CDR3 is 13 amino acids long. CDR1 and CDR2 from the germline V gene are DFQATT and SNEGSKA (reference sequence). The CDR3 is CRHTSGSPLEQYF. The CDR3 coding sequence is TGCAGGCATACTAGCGGGAGTCCTCTCGAGCAGTACTTC.

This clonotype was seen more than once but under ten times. The chain's CDR3 is CACGLAGVLEQYF. The CDR3 DNA follows: TGTGCCTGCGGACTAGCGGGGGTTCTCGAGCAGTACTTC. The chain has TRBV30 and TRBJ2-7; TRBD2 aligns across 13 bases. CDR3 length: 13 amino acids. Germline V CDR1 and CDR2: GTSNPN, SVGIG (reference sequence). V lost 6 bases, J lost 6 bases, and 5 bases stayed unmatched.

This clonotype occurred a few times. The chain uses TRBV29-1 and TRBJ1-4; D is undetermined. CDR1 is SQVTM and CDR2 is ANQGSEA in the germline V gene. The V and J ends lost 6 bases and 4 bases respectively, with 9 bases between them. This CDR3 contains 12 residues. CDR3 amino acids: CSVSLGNEKLFF. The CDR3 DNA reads TGCAGCGTAAGCTTGGGTAATGAAAAACTGTTTTTT.

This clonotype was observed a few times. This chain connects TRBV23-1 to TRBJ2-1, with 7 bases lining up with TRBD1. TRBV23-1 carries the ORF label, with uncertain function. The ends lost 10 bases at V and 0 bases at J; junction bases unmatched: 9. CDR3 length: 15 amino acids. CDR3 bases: TGCGCCACCACCGGGACAGCGAGCTCCTACAATGAGCAGTTCTTC. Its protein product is CATTGTASSYNEQFF.

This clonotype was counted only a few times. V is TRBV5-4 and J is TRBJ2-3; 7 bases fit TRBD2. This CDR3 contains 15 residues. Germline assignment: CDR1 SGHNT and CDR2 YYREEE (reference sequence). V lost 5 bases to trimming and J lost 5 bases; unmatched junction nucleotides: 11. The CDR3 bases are TGTGCCAGCAGACCTACCCTAGCGGCGGTAGATACGCAGTATTTT. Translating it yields CASRPTLAAVDTQYF.

The CDR3 nucleotides read TGTGCCAGCAGTAGGGGACTAGCGTTATCCAATGAGCAGTTCTTC. This encodes CASSRGLALSNEQFF. The rearrangement links TRBV7-3 to TRBJ2-1; 10 positions agree with TRBD2. Germline V gene sequence: CDR1 SGHTA, CDR2 FQGTGA. This CDR3 is 15 amino acids long. The junction had 8 bases not matched to a gene; V was cut back by 6 bases and J by 6 bases.

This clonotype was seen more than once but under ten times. CDR3 loop: CASSKTSGRVTDTQYF. CDR3 in DNA: TGTGCCAGCAGCAAAACTAGCGGGAGGGTCACAGATACGCAGTATTTT. The rearrangement links TRBV11-3 to TRBJ2-3; TRBD2 matches at 13 bases. The CDR3 is made up of 16 amino acids. Germline lookup yields CDR1 SGHNT and CDR2 YENEEA. The junction had 4 bases not matched to a gene; V was cut back by 5 bases and J by 2 bases.

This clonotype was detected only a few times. CDR3 DNA sequence: TGTGCCAGCAGTTTTGATTCTCTAGCGGGCGTCACCGGGGAGCTGTTTTTT. It is translated as CASSFDSLAGVTGELFF. The rearrangement uses TRBV28 and TRBJ2-2; 8 bases map to TRBD2. Germline lookup yields CDR1 MDHEN and CDR2 SYDVKM. CDR3 length: 17 residues. Trimming removed 3 bases from V and 4 bases from J; junction bases left unmatched: 10. The whole variable domain, filled in from reference TRBV28 and TRBJ2-2, reads DVKVTQSSRYLVKRTGEKVFLECVQDMDHENMFWYRQDPGLGLRLIYFSYDVKMKEKGDIPEGYSVSREKKERFSLILESASTNQTSMYLCASSFDSLAGVTGELFFGEGSRLTVL.

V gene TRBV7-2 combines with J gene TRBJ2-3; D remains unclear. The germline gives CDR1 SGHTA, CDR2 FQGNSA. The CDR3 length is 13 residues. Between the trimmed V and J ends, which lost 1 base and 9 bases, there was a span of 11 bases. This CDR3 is CASSLEPSGTQYF. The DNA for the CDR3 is TGTGCCAGCAGCTTAGAGCCCTCCGGGACGCAGTATTTT.

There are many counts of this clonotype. The DNA of the CDR3 is TGTGCCAGCAGCCGGGACAGAAACACCGGGGAGCTGTTTTTT. It translates to CASSRDRNTGELFF. This chain joins TRBV12-3 or TRBV12-4 and TRBJ2-2, with 7 bases matching TRBD1. With 6 bases clipped from V and 2 bases from J, the junction kept 3 bases outside the gene matches. The CDR3 length is 14 residues.

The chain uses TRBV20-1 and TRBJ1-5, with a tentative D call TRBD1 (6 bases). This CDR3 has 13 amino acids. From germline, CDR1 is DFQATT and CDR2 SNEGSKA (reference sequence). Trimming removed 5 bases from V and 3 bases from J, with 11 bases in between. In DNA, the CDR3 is TGCAGTGCTCCTACAGGGCCCAATCAGCCCCAGCATTTT. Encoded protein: CSAPTGPNQPQHF.

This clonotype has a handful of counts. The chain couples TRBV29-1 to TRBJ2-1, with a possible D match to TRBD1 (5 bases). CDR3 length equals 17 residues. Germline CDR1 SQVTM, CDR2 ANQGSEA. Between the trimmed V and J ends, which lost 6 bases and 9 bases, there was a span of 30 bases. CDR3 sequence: CSVKVGFEFLGPIEQFF. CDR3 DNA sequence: TGCAGCGTCAAGGTCGGGTTTGAGTTCTTGGGGCCAATTGAGCAGTTCTTC.

CDR3 in amino acids: CASSPLAPRTGELFF. The CDR3 DNA sequence: TGTGCCAGCAGCCCACTAGCCCCACGTACCGGGGAGCTGTTTTTT. This chain joins TRBV7-8 and TRBJ2-2; tentative D call: TRBD2 (6 bases). The CDR3 contains 15 residues. Trimming pared 5 bases from V and 5 bases from J, leaving 15 bases between. Germline values: CDR1 SGHVS, CDR2 FQNEAQ. The whole variable domain, remainder taken from reference TRBV7-8 and TRBJ2-2, is GAGVSQSPRYKVAKRGQDVALRCDPISGHVSLFWYQQALGQGPEFLTYFQNEAQLDKSGLPSDRFFAERPEGSVSTLKIQRTQQEDSAVYLCASSPLAPRTGELFFGEGSRLTVL.

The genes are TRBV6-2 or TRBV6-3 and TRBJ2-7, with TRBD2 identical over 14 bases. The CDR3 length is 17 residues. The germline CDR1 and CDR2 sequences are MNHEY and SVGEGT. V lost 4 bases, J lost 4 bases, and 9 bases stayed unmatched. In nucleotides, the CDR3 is TGTGCCAGCAGTTCCCCGGGACTAGCGGGAGTCCTATACGAGCAGTACTTC. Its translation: CASSSPGLAGVLYEQYF.

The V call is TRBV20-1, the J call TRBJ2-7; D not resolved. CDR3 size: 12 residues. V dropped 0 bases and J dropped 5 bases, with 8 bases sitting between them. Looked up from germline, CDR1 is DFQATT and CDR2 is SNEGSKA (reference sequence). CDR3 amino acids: CSARDRPHEQYF. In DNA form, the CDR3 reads TGCAGTGCTAGAGATCGGCCTCACGAGCAGTACTTC.